This TCR beta chain was profiled in a study of CD8+CD57+ T cells in acquired aplastic anemia. The germline CDR1 and CDR2 sequences are SNHLY and FYNNEI. The CDR3 loop spans 14 amino acids. Between the trimmed V and J ends, which lost 4 bases and 3 bases, there was a span of 7 bases. Concerning this clonotype itself: Its antigen is currently unknown.

Study-level findings and limits: In common between the patients and the controls were nearly 30 CD8+ CDR3 sequences.

Profiling of TCR beta VDJ combinations and CDR3 sequences used genomic DNA as template. Using its own MiXCR run on the reads, TCRdb lists one record per CDR3 protein. The data show 50,000 or so distinct CDR3 sequences, roughly three fifths seen once. Patients picked for sequencing had shown CD8+CD57+ cell expansion detected by flow cytometry. This chain uses TRBV2 with TRBJ1-6; no clear D. The sample taken for sequencing was sorted CD4+, CD8+, or CD8+CD57+ T cells (not recorded which) from PBMCs. This TCR was sampled from a human donor with aplastic anemia. The CDR3 nucleotides are TGTGCCAGCAGTGTTACCTTCTATAATTCACCCCTCCACTTT. Its protein is CASSVTFYNSPLHF. Drawing the rest from reference TRBV2 and TRBJ1-6, the complete variable domain is EPEVTQTPSHQVTQMGQEVILRCVPISNHLYFYWYRQILGQKVEFLVSFYNNEISEKSEIFDDQFSVERPDGSNFTLKIRSTKLEDSAMYFCASSVTFYNSPLHFGNGTRLTVT.